This T cell receptor beta chain appears in the sequencing data of a study of OX40 agonist ivuxolimab in advanced cancers. Points on this clone: What it binds is not known.

Study conclusions and caveats: At doses 0.1 to 3.0 mg/kg, CD4+ and CD8+ clones expanded. There were, on average, more expanded clones in CD8+ T cells than in CD4+. People who partly responded at 0.1-3.0 mg/kg had some of the least clonal expansion seen.

V trimming: 5 bases; J trimming: 2 bases; junction bases outside the gene matches: 9. Germline V lookup: CDR1 LNHDA, CDR2 SQIVND (reference sequence). The CDR3 totals 16 residues. TCRdb's copy holds only in-frame clones and misses some; the assay was immunoSEQ multiplex PCR. The sample lists 80,000 to 95,000 clones; about 86% were seen once. This rearrangement joins TRBV19 to TRBJ2-3; 8 bases line up with TRBD2. This clonotype was sampled from an adult with an advanced solid tumor such as melanoma, head and neck, liver or kidney cancer. The sequenced sample was CD4+ or CD8+ T cells sorted from blood, obtained in a trial of the OX40 agonist ivuxolimab. CDR3 sequence reads: CASSEGPSGFTDTQYF. CDR3 DNA sequence: TGTGCCAGTAGTGAAGGACCTAGCGGGTTCACAGATACGCAGTATTTT.